Here is one T cell receptor (beta chain) with its context. What it binds is unknown. The CDR3 sequence is 14 residues long. Per the germline V gene, CDR1 is MNHEY and CDR2 is SMNVEV (reference sequence). Unmatched junction bases numbered 7, after V lost 5 bases and J lost 4 bases. These data are taken from a study of OX40 agonist ivuxolimab in advanced cancers. Profiled with immunoSEQ multiplex PCR; TCRdb holds only in-frame clones, not every one. The data show around 20,000 clones, 88% seen once. General study findings and limits: Expanded clones were, on average, more numerous among CD8+ T cells than CD4+. In the expanded peripheral T cells, antigen specificity was never determined.

The V and J genes are TRBV27 and TRBJ1-2, with 7 nucleotides matching TRBD1. Here the sequenced sample was CD4+ or CD8+ T cells sorted from blood, taken in a trial of the OX40 agonist ivuxolimab. The clonotype comes from an adult with an advanced solid tumor such as melanoma, head and neck, liver or kidney cancer. The CDR3 here is CASSRQGQSYGYTF. The CDR3 coding sequence is TGTGCCAGCAGTAGACAGGGCCAGAGCTATGGCTACACCTTC.